This T cell receptor (beta chain) was found in a study of cytomegalovirus exposure and HLA in healthy donors. Primers: 60 Vbeta forward and 13 Jbeta reverse. Data came from immunoSEQ multiplex PCR; TCRdb stores just in-frame clones and leaves some out. The table lists 75,000 to 80,000 clones, more than 60% of them singletons. Trimming took off 5 bases at V and 3 bases at J, with 17 bases between the two ends. Germline values: CDR1 LNHDA, CDR2 SQIVND (reference sequence). This CDR3 has 16 amino acids. The sequence was obtained from a man between 40 and 49 years old in good health and CMV-seronegative. The sample was PBMCs. The rearrangement uses TRBV19 and TRBJ2-4; D uncertain. The CDR3 sequence is CASSPTVGDVKNIQYF. The CDR3 DNA follows: TGTGCCAGTAGTCCGACCGTAGGAGACGTCAAAAACATTCAGTACTTC.